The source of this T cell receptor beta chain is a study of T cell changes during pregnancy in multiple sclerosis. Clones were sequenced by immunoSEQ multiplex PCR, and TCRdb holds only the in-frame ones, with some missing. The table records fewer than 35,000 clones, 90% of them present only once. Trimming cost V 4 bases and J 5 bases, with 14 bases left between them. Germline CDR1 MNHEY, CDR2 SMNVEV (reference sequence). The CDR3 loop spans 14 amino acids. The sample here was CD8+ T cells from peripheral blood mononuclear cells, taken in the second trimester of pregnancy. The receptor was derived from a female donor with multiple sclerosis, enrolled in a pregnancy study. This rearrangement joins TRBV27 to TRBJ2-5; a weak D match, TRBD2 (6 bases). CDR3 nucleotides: TGTGCCAGCAGTTCCGGGGGATTGGGGGAGACCCAGTACTTC. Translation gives CASSSGGLGETQYF.